Following are 2 T cell receptor beta chains from one sample sequenced in a study of blood T cell repertoires in COVID-19. Some clones are missing from TCRdb's copy, which holds only in-frame ones; the method was immunoSEQ multiplex PCR. The sample has roughly 17,000 clones; 90% to 95% are singletons. The specimen was peripheral blood. These receptors were taken from a human donor in a cohort sampled during active COVID-19.

This clone was observed a single time. This chain connects TRBV27 to TRBJ1-1; no clear D gene. The CDR3 is 15 amino acids. Germline V lookup: CDR1 MNHEY, CDR2 SMNVEV (reference sequence). V was shortened by 6 bases and J by 3 bases, with 17 bases between the two germline ends. In DNA, the CDR3 is TGTGCCAGCAGACCTGGGCAATCTGTGTACACTGAAGCTTTCTTT. It codes for CASRPGQSVYTEAFF.

The genes are TRBV29-1 and TRBJ2-6, with D maybe TRBD2 (5 bases). Looked up from germline, CDR1 is SQVTM and CDR2 is ANQGSEA. Trimming left V 3 bases short and J 1 base short, with 7 bases between. The CDR3 covers 14 residues. CDR3 in amino acids: CSVDSESGANVLTF. The CDR3 DNA sequence: TGCAGCGTTGATAGCGAGTCTGGGGCCAACGTCCTGACTTTC.